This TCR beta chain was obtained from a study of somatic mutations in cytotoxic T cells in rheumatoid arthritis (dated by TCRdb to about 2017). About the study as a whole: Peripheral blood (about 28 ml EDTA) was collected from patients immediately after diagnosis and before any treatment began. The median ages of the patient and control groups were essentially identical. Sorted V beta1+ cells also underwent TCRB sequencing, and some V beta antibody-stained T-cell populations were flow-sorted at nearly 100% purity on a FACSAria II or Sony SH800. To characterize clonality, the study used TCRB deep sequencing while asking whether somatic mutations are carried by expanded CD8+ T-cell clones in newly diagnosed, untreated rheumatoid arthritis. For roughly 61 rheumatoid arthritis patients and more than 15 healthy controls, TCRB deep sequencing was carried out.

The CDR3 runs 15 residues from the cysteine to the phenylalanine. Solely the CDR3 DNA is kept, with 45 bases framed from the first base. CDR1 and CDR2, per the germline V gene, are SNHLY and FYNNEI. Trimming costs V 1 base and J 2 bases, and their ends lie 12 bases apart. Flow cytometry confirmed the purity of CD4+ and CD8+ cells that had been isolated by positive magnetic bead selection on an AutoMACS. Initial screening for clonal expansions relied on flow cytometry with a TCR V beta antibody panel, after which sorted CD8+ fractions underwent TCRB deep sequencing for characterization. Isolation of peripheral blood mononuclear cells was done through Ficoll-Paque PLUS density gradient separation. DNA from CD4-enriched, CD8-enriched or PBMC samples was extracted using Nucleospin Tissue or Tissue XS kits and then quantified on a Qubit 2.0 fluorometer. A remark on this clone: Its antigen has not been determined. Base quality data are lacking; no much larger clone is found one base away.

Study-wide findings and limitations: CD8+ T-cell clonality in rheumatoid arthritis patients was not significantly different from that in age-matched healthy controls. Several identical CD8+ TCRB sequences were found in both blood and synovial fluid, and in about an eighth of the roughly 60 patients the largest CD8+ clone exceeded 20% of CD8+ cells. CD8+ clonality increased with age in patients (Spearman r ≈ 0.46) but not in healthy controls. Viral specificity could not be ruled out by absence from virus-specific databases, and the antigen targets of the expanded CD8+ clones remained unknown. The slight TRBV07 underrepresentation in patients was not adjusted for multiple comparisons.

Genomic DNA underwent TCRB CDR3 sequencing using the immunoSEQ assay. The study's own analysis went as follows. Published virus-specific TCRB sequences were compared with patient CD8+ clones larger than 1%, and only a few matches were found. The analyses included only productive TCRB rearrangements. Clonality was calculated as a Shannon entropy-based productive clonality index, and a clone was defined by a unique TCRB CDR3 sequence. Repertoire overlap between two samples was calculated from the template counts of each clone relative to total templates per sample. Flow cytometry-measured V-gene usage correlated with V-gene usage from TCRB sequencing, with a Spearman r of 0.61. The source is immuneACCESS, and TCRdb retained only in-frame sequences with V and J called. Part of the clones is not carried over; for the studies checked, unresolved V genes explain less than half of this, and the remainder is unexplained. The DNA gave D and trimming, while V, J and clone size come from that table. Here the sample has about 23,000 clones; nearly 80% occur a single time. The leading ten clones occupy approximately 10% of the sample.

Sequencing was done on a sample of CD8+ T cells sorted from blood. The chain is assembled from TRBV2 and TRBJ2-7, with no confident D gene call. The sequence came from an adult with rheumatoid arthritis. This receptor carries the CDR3 CASSEERTYTYEQYF. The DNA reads TGTGCCAGCAGTGAAGAAAGGACGTATACCTACGAGCAGTACTTC.